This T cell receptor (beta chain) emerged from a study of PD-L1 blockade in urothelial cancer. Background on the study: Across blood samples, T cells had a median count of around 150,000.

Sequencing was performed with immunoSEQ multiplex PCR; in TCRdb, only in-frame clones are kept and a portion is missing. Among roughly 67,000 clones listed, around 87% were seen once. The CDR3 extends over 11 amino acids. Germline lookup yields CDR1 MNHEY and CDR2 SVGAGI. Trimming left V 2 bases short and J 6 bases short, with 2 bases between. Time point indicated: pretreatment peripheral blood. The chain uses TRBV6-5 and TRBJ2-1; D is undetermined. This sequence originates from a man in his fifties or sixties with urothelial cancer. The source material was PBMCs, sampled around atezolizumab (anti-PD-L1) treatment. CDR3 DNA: TGTGCCAGCAGTTACCTCAATGAGCAGTTCTTC. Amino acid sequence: CASSYLNEQFF.